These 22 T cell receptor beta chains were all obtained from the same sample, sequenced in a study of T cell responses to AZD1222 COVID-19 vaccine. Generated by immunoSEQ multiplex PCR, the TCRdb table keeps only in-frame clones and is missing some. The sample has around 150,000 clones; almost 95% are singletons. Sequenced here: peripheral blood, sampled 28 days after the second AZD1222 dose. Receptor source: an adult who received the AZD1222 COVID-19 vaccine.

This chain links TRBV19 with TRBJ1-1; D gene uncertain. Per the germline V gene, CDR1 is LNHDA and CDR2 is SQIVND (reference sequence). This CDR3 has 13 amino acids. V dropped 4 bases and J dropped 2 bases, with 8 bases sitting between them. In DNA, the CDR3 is TGTGCCAGTAGTAGGCGGGGAAACACTGAAGCTTTCTTT. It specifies CASSRRGNTEAFF.

The CDR3 here is CASSSASTDTQYF. CDR3 coding DNA: TGTGCCAGCAGTTCTGCTAGCACAGATACGCAGTATTTT. The V gene is TRBV27, the J gene TRBJ2-3; D is unresolved. CDR3 length: 13 amino acids. V lost 4 bases, J lost 0 bases, and 5 bases lay in between. The germline CDR1 and CDR2 sequences are MNHEY and SMNVEV (reference sequence).

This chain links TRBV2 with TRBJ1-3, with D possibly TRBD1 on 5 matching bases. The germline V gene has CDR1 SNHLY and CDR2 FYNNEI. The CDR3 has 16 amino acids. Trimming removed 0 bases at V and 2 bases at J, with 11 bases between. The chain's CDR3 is CASSEAGPRTGNTIYF. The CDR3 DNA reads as TGTGCCAGCAGTGAAGCGGGGCCAAGGACTGGAAACACCATATATTTT.

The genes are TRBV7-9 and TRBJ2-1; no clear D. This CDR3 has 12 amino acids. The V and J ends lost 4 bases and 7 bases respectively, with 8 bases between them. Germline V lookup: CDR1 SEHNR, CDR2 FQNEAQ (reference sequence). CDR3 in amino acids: CASSSVSNEQFF. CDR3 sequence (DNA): TGTGCCAGCAGCTCAGTTTCAAATGAGCAGTTCTTC.

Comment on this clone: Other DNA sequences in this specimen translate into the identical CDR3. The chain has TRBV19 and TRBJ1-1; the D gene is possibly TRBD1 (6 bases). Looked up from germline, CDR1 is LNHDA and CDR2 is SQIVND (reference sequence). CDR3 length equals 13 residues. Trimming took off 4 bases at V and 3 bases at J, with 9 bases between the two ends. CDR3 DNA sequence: TGTGCCAGTAGTACGACAGGTGACACTGAAGCTTTCTTT. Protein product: CASSTTGDTEAFF.

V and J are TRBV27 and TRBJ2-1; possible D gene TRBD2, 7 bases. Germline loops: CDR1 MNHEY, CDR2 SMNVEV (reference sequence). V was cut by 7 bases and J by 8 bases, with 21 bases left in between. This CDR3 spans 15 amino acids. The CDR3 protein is CASTQGGRSRDEQFF. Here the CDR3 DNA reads TGTGCCAGCACACAGGGCGGGAGAAGCCGCGATGAGCAGTTCTTC.

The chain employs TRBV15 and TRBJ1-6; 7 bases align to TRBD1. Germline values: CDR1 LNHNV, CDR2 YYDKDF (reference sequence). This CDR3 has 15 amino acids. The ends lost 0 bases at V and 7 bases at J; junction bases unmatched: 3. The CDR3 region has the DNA TGTGCCACCAGCAGAGAAGACAGGGACAATTCACCCCTCCACTTT. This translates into CATSREDRDNSPLHF.

For the CDR3, the DNA is TGTGCCACCAGTGGCCCTGGGACAGGGGGAAGAGGGGGCTACACCTTC. Translating it yields CATSGPGTGGRGGYTF. This chain connects TRBV24-1 to TRBJ1-2; 11 nucleotides line up with TRBD1. Trimming took 5 bases from V and 8 from J; bases not matched to a gene: 12. The V gene's germline CDR1 is KGHDR and CDR2 SFDVKD. CDR3 length equals 16 residues.

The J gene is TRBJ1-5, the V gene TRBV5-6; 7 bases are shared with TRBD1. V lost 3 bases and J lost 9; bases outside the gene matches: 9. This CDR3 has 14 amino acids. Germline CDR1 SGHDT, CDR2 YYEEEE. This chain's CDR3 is CASSYRQGLRPQHF. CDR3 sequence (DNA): TGTGCCAGCAGCTACCGACAGGGTCTAAGGCCCCAGCATTTT.

The CDR3 spells CASSLRGGTHPGELFF. The CDR3 nucleotides are TGTGCCAGCAGTCTCCGGGGTGGTACGCACCCCGGGGAGCTGTTTTTT. This rearrangement joins TRBV28 to TRBJ2-2; the D gene is possibly TRBD2 (5 bases). The CDR3 extends over 16 amino acids. Between the trimmed V and J ends, which lost 5 bases and 6 bases, there was a span of 19 bases. From germline, CDR1 is MDHEN and CDR2 SYDVKM.

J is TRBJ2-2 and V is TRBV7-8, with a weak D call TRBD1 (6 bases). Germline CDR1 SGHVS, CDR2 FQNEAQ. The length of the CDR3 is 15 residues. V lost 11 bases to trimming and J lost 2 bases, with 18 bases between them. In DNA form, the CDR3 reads TGTGCCGGACTTCCCACAGGGTATAACACCGGGGAGCTGTTTTTT. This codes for CAGLPTGYNTGELFF.

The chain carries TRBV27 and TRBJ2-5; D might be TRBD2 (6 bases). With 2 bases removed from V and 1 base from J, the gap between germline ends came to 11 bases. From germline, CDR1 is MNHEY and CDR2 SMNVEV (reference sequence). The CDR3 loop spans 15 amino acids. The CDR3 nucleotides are TGTGCCAGCAGTTTAGGGCAGGGAGGCCAAGAGACCCAGTACTTC. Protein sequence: CASSLGQGGQETQYF.

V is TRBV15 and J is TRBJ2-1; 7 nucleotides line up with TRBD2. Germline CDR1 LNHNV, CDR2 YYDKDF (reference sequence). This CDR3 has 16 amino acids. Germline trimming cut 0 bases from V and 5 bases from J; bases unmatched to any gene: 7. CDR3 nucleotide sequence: TGTGCCACCAGCAGAGAAAGGGGAGGGAGGCACAATGAGCAGTTCTTC. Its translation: CATSRERGGRHNEQFF.

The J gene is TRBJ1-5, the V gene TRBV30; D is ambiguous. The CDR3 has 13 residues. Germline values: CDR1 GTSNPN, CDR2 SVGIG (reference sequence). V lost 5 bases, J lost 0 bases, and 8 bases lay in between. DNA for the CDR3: TGTGCCTGGGGACGGTATAGCAATCAGCCCCAGCATTTT. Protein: CAWGRYSNQPQHF.

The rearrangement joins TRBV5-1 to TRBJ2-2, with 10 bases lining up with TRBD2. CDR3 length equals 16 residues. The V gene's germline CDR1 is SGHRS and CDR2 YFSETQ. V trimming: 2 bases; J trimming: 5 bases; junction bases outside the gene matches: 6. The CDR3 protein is CASSLELAGTTGELFF. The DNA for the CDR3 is TGCGCCAGCAGCTTAGAACTAGCGGGAACGACCGGGGAGCTGTTTTTT.

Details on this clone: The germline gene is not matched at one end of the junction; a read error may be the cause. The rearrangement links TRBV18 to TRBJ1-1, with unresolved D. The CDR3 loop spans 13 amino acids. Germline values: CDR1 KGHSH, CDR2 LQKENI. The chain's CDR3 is CASSAGRNTEAFF. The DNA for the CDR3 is TGTGCTAGCTCGGCCGGGAGGAACACTGAAGCTTTCTTT.

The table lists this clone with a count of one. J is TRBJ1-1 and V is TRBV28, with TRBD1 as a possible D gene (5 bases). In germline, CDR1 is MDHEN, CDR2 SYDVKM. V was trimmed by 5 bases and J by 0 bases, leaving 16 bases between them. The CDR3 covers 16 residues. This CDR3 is CASSPRGEYMNTEAFF. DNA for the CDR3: TGTGCCAGCAGTCCGCGAGGGGAGTACATGAACACTGAAGCTTTCTTT. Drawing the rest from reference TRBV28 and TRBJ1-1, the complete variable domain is DVKVTQSSRYLVKRTGEKVFLECVQDMDHENMFWYRQDPGLGLRLIYFSYDVKMKEKGDIPEGYSVSREKKERFSLILESASTNQTSMYLCASSPRGEYMNTEAFFGQGTRLTVV.

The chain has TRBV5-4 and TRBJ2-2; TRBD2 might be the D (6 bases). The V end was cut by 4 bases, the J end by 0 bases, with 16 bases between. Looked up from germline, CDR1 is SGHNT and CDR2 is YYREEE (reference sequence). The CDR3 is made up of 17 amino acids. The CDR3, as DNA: TGTGCCAGCAGCGCCCACGCTAGCGACGCGAACACCGGGGAGCTGTTTTTT. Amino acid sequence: CASSAHASDANTGELFF.

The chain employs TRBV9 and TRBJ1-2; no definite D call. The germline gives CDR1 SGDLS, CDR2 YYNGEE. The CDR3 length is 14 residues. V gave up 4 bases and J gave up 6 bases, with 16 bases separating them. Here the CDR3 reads CASSPIGRADGYTF. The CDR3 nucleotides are TGTGCCAGCAGCCCCATCGGGAGGGCCGATGGCTACACCTTC.

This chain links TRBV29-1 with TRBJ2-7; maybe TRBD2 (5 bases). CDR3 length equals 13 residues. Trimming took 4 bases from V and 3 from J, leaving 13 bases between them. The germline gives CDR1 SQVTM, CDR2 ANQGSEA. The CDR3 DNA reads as TGCAGCGTTGTTCAAGGAGGAGGCTACGAGCAGTACTTC. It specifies CSVVQGGGYEQYF.

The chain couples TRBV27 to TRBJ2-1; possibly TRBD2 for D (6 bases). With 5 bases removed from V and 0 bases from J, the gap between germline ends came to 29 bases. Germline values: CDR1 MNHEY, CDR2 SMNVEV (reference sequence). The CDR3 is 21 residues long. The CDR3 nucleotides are TGTGCCAGCAGTCGGACCTCTTGGGGGACTTCGCCGCCGAGCTCCTACAATGAGCAGTTCTTC. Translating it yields CASSRTSWGTSPPSSYNEQFF.

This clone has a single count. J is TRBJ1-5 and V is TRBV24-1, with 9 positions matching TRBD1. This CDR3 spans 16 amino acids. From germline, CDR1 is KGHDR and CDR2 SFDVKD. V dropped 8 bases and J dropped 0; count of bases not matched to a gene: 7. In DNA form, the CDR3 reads TGTGCCACCACCCTAAGGGACAGGGATAGCAATCAGCCCCAGCATTTT. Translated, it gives CATTLRDRDSNQPQHF.